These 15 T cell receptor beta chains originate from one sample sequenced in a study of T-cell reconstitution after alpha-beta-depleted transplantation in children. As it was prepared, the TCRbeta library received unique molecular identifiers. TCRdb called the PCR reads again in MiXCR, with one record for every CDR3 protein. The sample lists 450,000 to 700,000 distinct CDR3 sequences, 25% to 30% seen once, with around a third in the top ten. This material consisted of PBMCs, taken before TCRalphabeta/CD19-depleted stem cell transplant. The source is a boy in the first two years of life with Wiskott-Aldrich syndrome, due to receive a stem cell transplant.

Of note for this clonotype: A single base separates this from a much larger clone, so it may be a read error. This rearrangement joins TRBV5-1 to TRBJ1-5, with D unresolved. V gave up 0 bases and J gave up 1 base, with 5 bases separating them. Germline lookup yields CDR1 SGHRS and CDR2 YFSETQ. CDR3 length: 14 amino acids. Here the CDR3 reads CASSLGESNQPQHF. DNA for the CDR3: TGCGCCAGCAGCTTGGGGGAGAGCAATCAGCCCCAGCATTTT. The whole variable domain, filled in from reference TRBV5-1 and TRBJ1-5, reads KAGVTQTPRYLIKTRGQQVTLSCSPISGHRSVSWYQQTPGQGLQFLFEYFSETQRNKGNFPGRFSGRQFSNSRSEMNVSTLELGDSALYLCASSLGESNQPQHFGDGTRLSIL.

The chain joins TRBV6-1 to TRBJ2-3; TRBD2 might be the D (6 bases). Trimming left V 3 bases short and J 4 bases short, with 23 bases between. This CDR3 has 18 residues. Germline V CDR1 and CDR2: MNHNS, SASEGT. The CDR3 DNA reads TGTGCCAGCAGTGAGCCCCGGGGAGGAAGGGCCCGGGCAGATACGCAGTATTTT. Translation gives CASSEPRGGRARADTQYF.

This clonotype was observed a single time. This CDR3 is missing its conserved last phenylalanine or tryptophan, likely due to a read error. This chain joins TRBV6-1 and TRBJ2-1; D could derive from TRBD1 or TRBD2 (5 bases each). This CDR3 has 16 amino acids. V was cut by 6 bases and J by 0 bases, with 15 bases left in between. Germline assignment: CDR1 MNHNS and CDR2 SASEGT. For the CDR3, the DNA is TGTGCCAGCAGCCCGGGACCTGGCCGCTCCTACAATGAGCAGTTCTCC. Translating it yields CASSPGPGRSYNEQFS.

Here the CDR3 reads CSVDLIEGSTDTQYF. The CDR3 DNA reads as TGCAGCGTTGATCTAATTGAAGGGAGCACAGATACGCAGTATTTT. This chain uses TRBV29-1 with TRBJ2-3; D ambiguous. This CDR3 contains 15 residues. Between the trimmed V and J ends, which lost 3 bases and 0 bases, there was a span of 13 bases. Per germline, CDR1 SQVTM and CDR2 ANQGSEA.

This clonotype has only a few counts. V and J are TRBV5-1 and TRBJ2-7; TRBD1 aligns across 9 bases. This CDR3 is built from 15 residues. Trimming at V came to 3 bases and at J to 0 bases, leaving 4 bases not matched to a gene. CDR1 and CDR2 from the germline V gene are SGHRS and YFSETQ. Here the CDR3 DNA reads TGCGCCAGCAGCTCGGGACAGGGCGACTCCTACGAGCAGTACTTC. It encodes CASSSGQGDSYEQYF.

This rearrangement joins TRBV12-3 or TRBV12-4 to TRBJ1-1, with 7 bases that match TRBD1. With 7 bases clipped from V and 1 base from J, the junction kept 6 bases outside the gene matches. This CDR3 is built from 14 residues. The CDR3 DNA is TGTGCCAGCAAATTGACAGGGCCGAACACTGAAGCTTTCTTT. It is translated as CASKLTGPNTEAFF.

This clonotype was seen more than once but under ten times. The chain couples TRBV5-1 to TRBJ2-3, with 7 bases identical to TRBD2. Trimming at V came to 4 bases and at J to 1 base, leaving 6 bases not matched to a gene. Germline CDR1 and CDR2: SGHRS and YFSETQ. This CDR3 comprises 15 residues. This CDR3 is CASSRSGIGTDTQYF. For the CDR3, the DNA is TGCGCCAGCAGCCGAAGCGGGATTGGCACAGATACGCAGTATTTT.

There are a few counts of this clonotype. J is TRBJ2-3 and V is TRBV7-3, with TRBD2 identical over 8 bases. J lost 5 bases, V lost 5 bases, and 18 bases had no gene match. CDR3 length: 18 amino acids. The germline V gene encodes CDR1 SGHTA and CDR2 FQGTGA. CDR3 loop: CASSPSRTSSRGGDTQYF. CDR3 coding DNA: TGTGCCAGCAGCCCCAGCCGGACTAGCAGCCGGGGTGGAGATACGCAGTATTTT.

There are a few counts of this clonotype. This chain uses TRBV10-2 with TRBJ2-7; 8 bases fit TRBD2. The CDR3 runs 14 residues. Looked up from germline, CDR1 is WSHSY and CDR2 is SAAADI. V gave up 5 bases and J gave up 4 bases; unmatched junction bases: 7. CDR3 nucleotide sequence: TGCGCCAGCAGTAGGACTAGCAGTGATTACGAGCAGTACTTC. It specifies CASSRTSSDYEQYF.

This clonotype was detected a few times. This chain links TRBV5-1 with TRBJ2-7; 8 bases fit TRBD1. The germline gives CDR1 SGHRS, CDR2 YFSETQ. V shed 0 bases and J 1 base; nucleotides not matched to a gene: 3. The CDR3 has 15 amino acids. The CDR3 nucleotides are TGCGCCAGCAGCTTGGCCGGGGACAGGTCCTACGAGCAGTACTTC. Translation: CASSLAGDRSYEQYF. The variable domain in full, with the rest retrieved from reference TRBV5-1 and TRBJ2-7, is KAGVTQTPRYLIKTRGQQVTLSCSPISGHRSVSWYQQTPGQGLQFLFEYFSETQRNKGNFPGRFSGRQFSNSRSEMNVSTLELGDSALYLCASSLAGDRSYEQYFGPGTRLTVT.

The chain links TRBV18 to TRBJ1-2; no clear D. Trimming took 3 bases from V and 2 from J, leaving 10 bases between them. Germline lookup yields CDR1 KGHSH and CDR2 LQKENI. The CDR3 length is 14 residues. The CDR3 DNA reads TGTGCCAGCTCACCGCTACCAGGCAACTATGGCTACACCTTC. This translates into CASSPLPGNYGYTF.

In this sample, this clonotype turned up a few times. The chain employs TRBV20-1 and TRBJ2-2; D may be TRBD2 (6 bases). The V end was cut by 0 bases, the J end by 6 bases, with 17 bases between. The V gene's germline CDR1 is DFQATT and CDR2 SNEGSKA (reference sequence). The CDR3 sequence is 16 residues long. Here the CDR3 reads CSARDWRDGPAGELFF. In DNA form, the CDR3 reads TGCAGTGCTAGAGATTGGAGGGACGGGCCGGCCGGGGAGCTGTTTTTT.

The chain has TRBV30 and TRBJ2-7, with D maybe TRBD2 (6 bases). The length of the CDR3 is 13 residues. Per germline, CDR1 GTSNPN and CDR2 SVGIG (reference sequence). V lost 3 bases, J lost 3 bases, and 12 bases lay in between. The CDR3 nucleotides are TGTGCCTGGAGGGCCCGACTAGGCTACGAGCAGTACTTC. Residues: CAWRARLGYEQYF.

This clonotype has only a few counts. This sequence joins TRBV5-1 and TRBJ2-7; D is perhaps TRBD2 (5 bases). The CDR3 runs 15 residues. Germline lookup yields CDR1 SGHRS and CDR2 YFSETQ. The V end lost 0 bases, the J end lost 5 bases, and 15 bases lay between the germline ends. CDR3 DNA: TGCGCCAGCAGCTTGGGGCCCGGGGAGATCCACGAGCAGTACTTC. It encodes CASSLGPGEIHEQYF.

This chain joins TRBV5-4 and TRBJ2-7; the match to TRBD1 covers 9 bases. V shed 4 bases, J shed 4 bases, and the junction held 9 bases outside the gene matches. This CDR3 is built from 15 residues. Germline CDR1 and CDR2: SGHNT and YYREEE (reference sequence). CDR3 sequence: CASSRTGTGRYEQYF. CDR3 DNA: TGTGCCAGCAGCCGAACCGGGACAGGGAGGTACGAGCAGTACTTC.